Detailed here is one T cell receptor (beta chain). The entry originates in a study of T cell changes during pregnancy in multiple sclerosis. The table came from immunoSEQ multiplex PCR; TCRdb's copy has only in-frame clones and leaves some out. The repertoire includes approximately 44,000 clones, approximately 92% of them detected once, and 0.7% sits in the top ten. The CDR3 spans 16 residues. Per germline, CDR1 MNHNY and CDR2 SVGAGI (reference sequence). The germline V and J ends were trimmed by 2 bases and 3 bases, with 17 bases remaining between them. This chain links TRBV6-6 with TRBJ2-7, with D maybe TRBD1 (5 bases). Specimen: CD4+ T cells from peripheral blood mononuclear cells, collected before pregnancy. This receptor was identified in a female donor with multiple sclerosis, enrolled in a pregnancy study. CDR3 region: CASSYRRQPGNYEQYF. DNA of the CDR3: TGTGCCAGCAGTTACCGCCGACAGCCCGGCAACTACGAGCAGTACTTC.